This T cell receptor beta chain was documented in a study of a mutant IDH1 vaccine in newly diagnosed glioma. Overall study findings and caveats: A vaccine-induced immune response developed in roughly 93% of the patients.

Turning to this clone: Its specificity is not known.

Noted time point: baseline, week 1 (first vaccination visit). Treatment specified: pre-vaccination baseline after standard-of-care therapy. New astrocytomas of WHO grade 3 or 4 that were IDH1-mutant and ATRX-lost were found in the donors. Here immunoSEQ multiplex PCR was the method, and the copy in TCRdb shows in-frame clones only, minus some. The data contain approximately 100,000 clones, roughly 89% of them seen just once; the ten biggest clones take up approximately 0.58%. The length of the CDR3 is 13 residues. Trimming stripped 0 bases from V and 5 bases from J, with 8 bases between. Germline V CDR1 and CDR2: MNHEY, SVGAGI.

The receptor was derived from a woman in her 50s with glioma. The sequencing used PBMCs, collected from a glioma patient treated with radiotherapy, temozolomide or both. V and J are TRBV6-5 and TRBJ2-7, with D perhaps matching TRBD1 or TRBD2 (5 bases each). The CDR3 here is CASSYSMGDEQYF. CDR3 nucleotides: TGTGCCAGCAGTTACTCGATGGGGGACGAGCAGTACTTC.